These 30 T cell receptor beta chains share one sample of origin, sequenced in a study of blood T cell repertoires in COVID-19. The data were produced by immunoSEQ multiplex PCR, yet TCRdb's version contains in-frame clones alone and is incomplete. The sample holds about 190,000 clones, 78% seen once. Specimen: peripheral blood. The receptors shown here come from an elderly woman with active or convalescent COVID-19.

Only one count was recorded for this clone. J is TRBJ1-2 and V is TRBV9; D gene uncertain. This CDR3 region has 17 residues. CDR1 is SGDLS and CDR2 is YYNGEE in the germline V gene. Trimming shortened V by 3 bases and J by 0 bases, and 18 bases separated the two germline ends. The CDR3 is CASSAEAVVWANYGYTF. The CDR3 region has the DNA TGTGCCAGCAGCGCCGAGGCCGTCGTCTGGGCTAACTATGGCTACACCTTC.

The chain combines TRBV6-6 with TRBJ1-4, with 8 bases lining up with TRBD1. This CDR3 region has 16 residues. Germline V gives CDR1 MNHNY, CDR2 SVGAGI (reference sequence). V trimming: 0 bases; J trimming: 6 bases; junction bases outside the gene matches: 6. The CDR3 sequence: CASSYSASGGDEKLFF. As DNA, the CDR3 is TGTGCCAGCAGTTACTCGGCTTCAGGGGGCGATGAAAAACTGTTTTTT.

This rearrangement joins TRBV15 to TRBJ1-3; possible D gene TRBD1, 5 bases. Germline V gene sequence: CDR1 LNHNV, CDR2 YYDKDF (reference sequence). Trimming took 0 bases from V and 5 from J, leaving 11 bases between them. The CDR3 has 15 amino acids. Written as DNA, the CDR3 is TGTGCCACCAGCAGAGACAGGGTTGACAGAAACACCATATATTTT. Translation: CATSRDRVDRNTIYF.

This clone was detected a few times. The CDR3 nucleotides are TGCGCCAGCAGCTGGAAGGGGCCGGACACTGAAGCTTTCTTT. It yields the protein CASSWKGPDTEAFF. The J gene is TRBJ1-1, the V gene TRBV5-1, with a tentative D call TRBD1 (5 bases). V was cut by 3 bases and J by 3 bases, with 12 bases left in between. Germline values: CDR1 SGHRS, CDR2 YFSETQ. This CDR3 is built from 14 residues.

The chain links TRBV7-9 to TRBJ1-4, with 9 nucleotides matching TRBD1. CDR3 length equals 17 residues. The ends lost 5 bases at V and 4 bases at J; junction bases unmatched: 11. Germline CDR1 is SEHNR and CDR2 is FQNEAQ (reference sequence). CDR3 sequence: CASSHGQGRRFNEKLFF. Here the CDR3 DNA reads TGTGCCAGCAGCCATGGACAGGGGCGCCGATTTAATGAAAAACTGTTTTTT.

The chain links TRBV2 to TRBJ2-7; tentatively, D is TRBD2 (7 bases). The CDR3 loop spans 15 amino acids. Trimming left V 6 bases short and J 3 bases short, with 18 bases between. Germline CDR1 and CDR2: SNHLY and FYNNEI. The CDR3 is CASRGGGGLIYEQYF. The DNA for the CDR3 is TGTGCCAGCAGGGGGGGCGGGGGATTGATCTACGAGCAGTACTTC.

J is TRBJ2-7 and V is TRBV28; 8 nucleotides match TRBD1. Trimming cost V 5 bases and J 6 bases; bases outside gene matches: 9. The CDR3 length is 14 residues. The V gene's germline CDR1 is MDHEN and CDR2 SYDVKM. DNA of the CDR3: TGTGCCAGCAGTCCCCGGACAGGGATAGGCGAGCAGTACTTC. Protein product: CASSPRTGIGEQYF.

The chain links TRBV20-1 to TRBJ2-5; D not certain. V lost 0 bases to trimming and J lost 4 bases, with 3 bases between them. CDR1 and CDR2 (germline): DFQATT, SNEGSKA (reference sequence). The CDR3 consists of 11 residues. The CDR3 sequence is CSARDRETQYF. CDR3 in DNA: TGCAGTGCTAGAGATCGAGAGACCCAGTACTTC.

The chain joins TRBV30 to TRBJ2-7; 7 bases are a match to TRBD1. The CDR3 totals 12 residues. After removal of 5 bases from V and 2 bases from J, the junction contained 3 bases not matched to a gene. Germline CDR1 reads GTSNPN; CDR2 reads SVGIG (reference sequence). The CDR3 loop is CAWDGTAYEQYF. CDR3 sequence (DNA): TGTGCCTGGGATGGGACAGCCTACGAGCAGTACTTC.

The chain links TRBV18 to TRBJ1-1; TRBD1 agrees at 9 bases. The J segment lost 4 bases and the V segment lost 2 bases, leaving 8 bases of the junction unmatched. The length of the CDR3 is 16 residues. In germline, CDR1 is KGHSH, CDR2 LQKENI. CDR3 sequence (DNA): TGTGCCAGCTCACCAAGCGGACAGGGGACGAGCACTGAAGCTTTCTTT. It is translated as CASSPSGQGTSTEAFF.

This rearrangement joins TRBV5-4 to TRBJ1-6; the D is unclear. CDR3 length: 17 amino acids. V was clipped by 3 bases and J by 1 base, with 14 bases between them. Germline V gives CDR1 SGHNT, CDR2 YYREEE (reference sequence). The CDR3 DNA follows: TGTGCCAGCAGCTCAGGACCTCCGGGGTCCTATAATTCACCCCTCCACTTT. Residues: CASSSGPPGSYNSPLHF.

The rearrangement joins TRBV4-3 to TRBJ2-2; TRBD2 agrees at 8 bases. The CDR3 covers 18 residues. Looked up from germline, CDR1 is LGHNA and CDR2 is YSLEER. With 0 bases clipped from V and 6 bases from J, the junction kept 12 bases outside the gene matches. The CDR3 DNA reads TGCGCCAGCAGCCAAGATGCGTGGGTAGCGGGGTCGTCCGGGGAGCTGTTTTTT. This sequence encodes CASSQDAWVAGSSGELFF.

The CDR3 spells CASSTTGRGETQYF. DNA for the CDR3: TGCGCCAGCAGCACGACAGGGAGAGGAGAGACCCAGTACTTC. The genes are TRBV5-1 and TRBJ2-5; 7 nucleotides match TRBD1. Germline loops: CDR1 SGHRS, CDR2 YFSETQ. This CDR3 is built from 14 residues. V dropped 4 bases and J dropped 4; count of bases not matched to a gene: 7. Drawing the rest from reference TRBV5-1 and TRBJ2-5, the complete variable domain is KAGVTQTPRYLIKTRGQQVTLSCSPISGHRSVSWYQQTPGQGLQFLFEYFSETQRNKGNFPGRFSGRQFSNSRSEMNVSTLELGDSALYLCASSTTGRGETQYFGPGTRLLVL.

Concerning this clone: One end of the junction varies from germline; a read error may be responsible. This chain joins TRBV3-1 (or the pseudogene TRBV3-2) and TRBJ2-2; 9 nucleotides line up with TRBD2. Germline loops: CDR1 LGHDT, CDR2 YNNKEL (reference sequence). The CDR3 has 21 amino acids. The CDR3 sequence is CPSSQEFLRGGGEDNTGELFF. The CDR3 DNA is TGTCCCAGCAGCCAAGAATTTTTGCGCGGCGGGGGGGAAGACAACACCGGGGAGCTGTTTTTT.

This chain links TRBV27 with TRBJ1-3; 8 bases fit TRBD1. Germline CDR1 is MNHEY and CDR2 is SMNVEV (reference sequence). This CDR3 spans 18 amino acids. The ends lost 4 bases at V and 0 bases at J; junction bases unmatched: 11. Written as DNA, the CDR3 is TGTGCCAGCAGTTCCAGGGGGCTAGGGTTTTACTCTGGAAACACCATATATTTT. Its translation: CASSSRGLGFYSGNTIYF.

The J gene is TRBJ1-3, the V gene TRBV13; D is unresolved. Germline CDR1 PRHDT, CDR2 FYEKMQ (reference sequence). The CDR3 totals 15 residues. V was cut by 2 bases and J by 3 bases, with 11 bases left in between. The CDR3 region has the DNA TGTGCCAGCAGCTTATCCGAATCGGTTGGAAACACCATATATTTT. This translates into CASSLSESVGNTIYF.

This sequence joins TRBV19 and TRBJ1-5, with 11 bases that match TRBD1. The J segment lost 5 bases and the V segment lost 6 bases, leaving 0 bases of the junction unmatched. The germline gives CDR1 LNHDA, CDR2 SQIVND (reference sequence). This CDR3 contains 13 residues. The CDR3 sequence: CASRDRGHQPQHF. DNA of the CDR3: TGTGCCAGTAGGGACAGGGGGCATCAGCCCCAGCATTTT. Drawing the rest from reference TRBV19 and TRBJ1-5, the complete variable domain is DGGITQSPKYLFRKEGQNVTLSCEQNLNHDAMYWYRQDPGQGLRLIYYSQIVNDFQKGDIAEGYSVSREKKESFPLTVTSAQKNPTAFYLCASRDRGHQPQHFGDGTRLSIL.

This clone occurred a few times. The chain combines TRBV5-1 with TRBJ2-1; 15 bases match TRBD2. Per the germline V gene, CDR1 is SGHRS and CDR2 is YFSETQ. The CDR3 is 16 residues long. Trimming cost V 3 bases and J 4 bases; bases outside gene matches: 2. The DNA of the CDR3 is TGCGCCAGCAGCTCGGGACTAGCGGGGGGATACAATGAGCAGTTCTTC. This sequence encodes CASSSGLAGGYNEQFF.

V usage is TRBV6-5 and J usage is TRBJ2-7, with 8 bases that match TRBD2. The germline CDR1 and CDR2 sequences are MNHEY and SVGAGI. The J segment lost 3 bases and the V segment lost 6 bases, leaving 10 bases of the junction unmatched. This CDR3 contains 15 residues. Here the CDR3 reads CASSPYGGAGYEQYF. The CDR3 DNA follows: TGTGCCAGCAGCCCCTACGGGGGGGCAGGCTACGAGCAGTACTTC.

The V and J genes are TRBV5-4 and TRBJ1-2, with 9 bases identical to TRBD1. The trim removed 3 bases at V and 4 bases at J, leaving 4 bases unmatched. CDR1 and CDR2 (germline): SGHNT, YYREEE (reference sequence). CDR3 length: 14 amino acids. As DNA, the CDR3 is TGTGCCAGCAGCTGGGGACAGGGAGGCTATGGCTACACCTTC. Its protein is CASSWGQGGYGYTF.

The rearrangement joins TRBV10-2 to TRBJ1-5; D perhaps matches TRBD1 (5 bases). Trimming removed 0 bases at V and 0 bases at J, with 6 bases between. Germline loops: CDR1 WSHSY, CDR2 SAAADI. This CDR3 spans 15 amino acids. Here the CDR3 reads CASSESQVSNQPQHF. The CDR3 DNA sequence: TGCGCCAGCAGTGAGTCACAGGTTAGCAATCAGCCCCAGCATTTT.

The chain joins TRBV20-1 to TRBJ2-3, with TRBD2 matching 8 bases. The V gene's germline CDR1 is DFQATT and CDR2 SNEGSKA (reference sequence). The CDR3 is 16 residues long. J gave up 0 bases and V 3 bases, and 8 bases lay outside the gene matches. The CDR3 DNA sequence: TGCAGTGCTAGTTCCAGCGGGAGAAGAAGCACAGATACGCAGTATTTT. Translation gives CSASSSGRRSTDTQYF.

The chain recombines TRBV5-4 with TRBJ2-7; the match to TRBD1 covers 7 bases. V lost 5 bases and J lost 3; bases outside the gene matches: 5. Germline loops: CDR1 SGHNT, CDR2 YYREEE (reference sequence). This CDR3 comprises 13 residues. CDR3 nucleotides: TGTGCCAGCAGGTCGGGACAGAACTACGAGCAGTACTTC. It encodes CASRSGQNYEQYF.

The chain carries TRBV5-6 and TRBJ2-7; D unclear. V was pared by 1 base and J by 3 bases, with 8 bases between. Germline V lookup: CDR1 SGHDT, CDR2 YYEEEE. The CDR3 is 13 amino acids. The CDR3 DNA reads TGTGCCAGCAGCTTGAGACATCTCTACGAGCAGTACTTC. Its protein product is CASSLRHLYEQYF.

The chain is built from TRBV10-1 and TRBJ1-1, with a weak D call TRBD1 (6 bases). Germline V gene data show CDR1 as WNHNN and CDR2 as SYGVQD (reference sequence). The CDR3 loop spans 14 amino acids. Trimming cost V 0 bases and J 6 bases, with 11 bases left between them. The CDR3 DNA follows: TGCGCCAGCAGTGAGTCTACAGGGCTATCTGAAGCTTTCTTT. Its translation: CASSESTGLSEAFF.

In this sample, this clone turned up a few times. This chain uses TRBV6-5 with TRBJ1-4; possibly TRBD1 for D (5 bases). The CDR3 covers 16 residues. Trimming cost V 0 bases and J 10 bases, with 18 bases left between them. Looked up from germline, CDR1 is MNHEY and CDR2 is SVGAGI. The CDR3 DNA is TGTGCCAGCAGTTACTCTAATACAGGAGCGTTTGGAAAACTGTTTTTT. Its translation is CASSYSNTGAFGKLFF.

This chain joins TRBV6-5 and TRBJ1-2, with 9 bases lining up with TRBD1. With V trimmed by 4 bases and J by 8 bases, 5 bases remained unmatched. Germline V gene data show CDR1 as MNHEY and CDR2 as SVGAGI. The CDR3 is made up of 13 amino acids. The DNA of the CDR3 is TGTGCCAGCAGTTCCGGAGACAGGGGGGGCTACACCTTC. As protein: CASSSGDRGGYTF.

This clone was seen only once. The V and J genes are TRBV6-1 and TRBJ2-5; D not resolved. The CDR3 loop spans 13 amino acids. Trimming took 3 bases from V and 2 from J, leaving 7 bases between them. Germline V gene data show CDR1 as MNHNS and CDR2 as SASEGT. This CDR3 reads CASSEHQQETQYF. The DNA for the CDR3 is TGTGCCAGCAGTGAGCATCAGCAAGAGACCCAGTACTTC.

The V and J genes are TRBV20-1 and TRBJ1-2, with a tentative D call TRBD1 (5 bases). CDR1 and CDR2 (germline): DFQATT, SNEGSKA (reference sequence). The V end lost 3 bases, the J end lost 8 bases, and 19 bases lay between the germline ends. The CDR3 runs 14 residues. In DNA form, the CDR3 reads TGCAGTGCTAGTATACTACACCCCGCAGGGGGCTACACCTTC. Translating gives CSASILHPAGGYTF.

V is TRBV19 and J is TRBJ2-5; 8 positions match TRBD1. Germline V gene lookup returns CDR1 LNHDA and CDR2 SQIVND (reference sequence). The CDR3 has 19 residues. V shed 5 bases, J shed 1 base, and the junction held 18 bases outside the gene matches. The chain's CDR3 is CASSRWGELLDRGQETQYF. The CDR3 DNA reads as TGTGCCAGTAGTCGGTGGGGTGAACTATTAGACAGGGGCCAAGAGACCCAGTACTTC.